This paragraph covers one T cell receptor (beta chain) sequence. The antigen is not known. This record belongs to a study of cytomegalovirus exposure and HLA in healthy donors. The wider study: The study placed around 80% of its approximately 360 genotyped donors in the Caucasian-associated ancestry cluster.

V shed 3 bases and J shed 0 bases, with 11 bases lying between them. Germline loops: CDR1 MGHDK, CDR2 SYGVNS. The CDR3 consists of 15 residues. The PCR ran on 60 Vbeta and 13 Jbeta primers. Measured with immunoSEQ multiplex PCR; TCRdb has only the in-frame clones, and not every one. The data show 75,000 to 100,000 clones, over 65% seen once. Findings of the study overall: Earlier analysis yielded a pattern in which most TCR beta V segments were productive about 90% or about 30% of the time. A later analysis linked a missense variant in DCLRE1C to the trimming of TCR beta V and J genes. Roughly uniform sequencing depth across donors was assumed, possibly incorrectly.

This sequence originates from a man in his sixties in good health and CMV-seropositive. This chain joins TRBV25-1 and TRBJ1-1; D gene uncertain. What was sequenced was PBMCs. The CDR3 nucleotides are TGTGCCAGCAGTGAGGGCTACCGTATGAACACTGAAGCTTTCTTT. Translating gives CASSEGYRMNTEAFF.